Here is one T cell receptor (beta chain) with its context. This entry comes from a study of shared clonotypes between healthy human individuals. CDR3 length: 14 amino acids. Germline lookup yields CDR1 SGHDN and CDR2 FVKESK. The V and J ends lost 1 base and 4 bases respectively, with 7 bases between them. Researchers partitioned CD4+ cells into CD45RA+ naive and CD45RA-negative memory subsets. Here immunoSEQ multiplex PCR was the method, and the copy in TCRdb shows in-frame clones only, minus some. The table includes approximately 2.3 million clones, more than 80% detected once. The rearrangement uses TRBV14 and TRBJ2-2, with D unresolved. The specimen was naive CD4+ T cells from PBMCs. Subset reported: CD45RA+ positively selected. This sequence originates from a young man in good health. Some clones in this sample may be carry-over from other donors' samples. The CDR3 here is CASSQGTGTGELFF. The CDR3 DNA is TGTGCCAGCAGCCAAGGTACCGGCACCGGGGAGCTGTTTTTT.